Following are 20 T cell receptor beta chains from one sample sequenced in a study of T cell repertoires in cytomegalovirus infection. TCRdb redid the calling of the reads with MiXCR, one entry per CDR3 protein. The sample gives hundreds of thousands of distinct CDR3 sequences, 30% to 40% of which show up once; roughly an eighth is in the top ten. These TCRs are of unknown antigen specificity. Here the sequenced sample was cultured CD8+ T cells from PBMCs, taken from culture after CMV antigen stimulation. These receptors were taken from a human donor in good health (CMV status not recorded). Some clones in this sample may be carry-over from other donors' samples.

This clonotype has more than one count but fewer than ten. V is TRBV12-3 or TRBV12-4 and J is TRBJ2-1, with TRBD1 matching 8 bases. The CDR3 is 17 residues long. The junction had 12 bases not matched to a gene; V was cut back by 3 bases and J by 5 bases. CDR3 bases: TGTGCCAGCAGTTTGACCGAAGACAGGGGCGAGAACAATGAGCAGTTCTTC. Its translation: CASSLTEDRGENNEQFF.

The rearrangement joins TRBV12-3 or TRBV12-4 to TRBJ2-5; 10 positions agree with TRBD2. The CDR3 runs to 15 residues. Losses at the gene ends were 4 bases for V and 4 bases for J; bases not matched to a gene: 6. Here the CDR3 DNA reads TGTGCCAGCAGTTCGGGACTAGCGTTAGGAGAGACCCAGTACTTC. Protein: CASSSGLALGETQYF.

The chain joins TRBV7-8 to TRBJ1-5; D is uncertain. This CDR3 comprises 13 residues. V lost 1 base, J lost 9 bases, and 10 bases lay in between. The germline gives CDR1 SGHVS, CDR2 FQNEAQ. The CDR3 DNA reads as TGTGCCAGCAGCTTAGAACCTGGCGTGCCCCAGCATTTT. It encodes CASSLEPGVPQHF.

There are a few counts of this clonotype. This chain links TRBV7-6 with TRBJ2-2; TRBD1 aligns across 7 bases. The CDR3 has 18 residues. Germline-derived CDR1 and CDR2 are SGHVS and FNYEAQ. With V trimmed by 1 base and J by 2 bases, 10 bases remained unmatched. The DNA of the CDR3 is TGTGCCAGCAGCTTAGAGGGACAGCTTTTACTAAACACCGGGGAGCTGTTTTTT. Translation: CASSLEGQLLLNTGELFF.

This clonotype has a handful of counts. CDR3 DNA sequence: TGTGCCAGCAAACCCAGACGCGTGAAAGAGACCCAGTACTTC. Its translation is CASKPRRVKETQYF. The rearrangement uses TRBV5-6 and TRBJ2-5; no clear D. CDR1 and CDR2 (germline): SGHDT, YYEEEE. The CDR3 has 14 amino acids. The V end was cut by 6 bases, the J end by 3 bases, with 15 bases between.

The chain is built from TRBV11-3 and TRBJ2-2, with a weak D call TRBD1 (6 bases). In germline, CDR1 is SGHNT, CDR2 YENEEA. The CDR3 is made up of 15 amino acids. V shed 5 bases and J shed 0 bases, with 10 bases lying between them. The CDR3 DNA sequence: TGTGCCAGCAGCCGATGGACAGCGAACACCGGGGAGCTGTTTTTT. As protein: CASSRWTANTGELFF.

V and J are TRBV5-1 and TRBJ2-1, with 7 bases fitting TRBD2. This CDR3 region has 15 residues. V shed 0 bases, J shed 8 bases, and the junction held 8 bases outside the gene matches. The V gene's germline CDR1 is SGHRS and CDR2 YFSETQ. The CDR3 protein is CASSLGTSEGYEQFF. CDR3 DNA: TGCGCCAGCAGCTTGGGGACTAGTGAGGGTTATGAGCAGTTCTTC.

This sequence joins TRBV6-6 and TRBJ2-2, with 7 bases that match TRBD1. Germline CDR1 and CDR2: MNHNY and SVGAGI (reference sequence). The CDR3 length is 17 residues. The V and J ends lost 5 bases and 4 bases, in that order; junction bases with no gene match: 13. For the CDR3, the DNA is TGTGCCAGCAGTACCCCAACAGACAGGGCGAGCACCGGGGAGCTGTTTTTT. The encoded protein is CASSTPTDRASTGELFF.

This clonotype was counted a few times. The chain recombines TRBV5-4 with TRBJ1-1; a weak D match, TRBD1 (5 bases). CDR3 length: 19 amino acids. Trimming took 6 bases from V and 1 from J, leaving 28 bases between them. Germline loops: CDR1 SGHNT, CDR2 YYREEE (reference sequence). The DNA for the CDR3 is TGTGCCAGCACGGAATGGGTTCCCAATAGAAATGGGGGGAACACTGAAGCTTTCTTT. This gives the protein CASTEWVPNRNGGNTEAFF.

The V gene is TRBV4-1, the J gene TRBJ1-5; weak D call: TRBD1 (6 bases). The CDR3 runs to 15 residues. In germline, CDR1 is MGHRA, CDR2 YSYEKL. Trimming removed 2 bases at V and 3 bases at J, with 11 bases between. CDR3 protein: CASSQLTGTNQPQHF. CDR3 in DNA: TGCGCCAGCAGCCAACTAACAGGGACCAATCAGCCCCAGCATTTT.

V is TRBV2 and J is TRBJ1-2, with TRBD1 matching 10 bases. The germline gives CDR1 SNHLY, CDR2 FYNNEI. The length of the CDR3 is 14 residues. V gave up 7 bases and J gave up 3 bases; unmatched junction bases: 5. CDR3 bases: TGTGCCAGCATGGGGACAGGGGTGGACTATGGCTACACCTTC. This translates into CASMGTGVDYGYTF.

Comment on this clonotype: Mismatch with germline at one junction end may stem from a read error. The chain is built from TRBV2 and TRBJ2-5; D gene unclear. Germline V gene sequence: CDR1 SNHLY, CDR2 FYNNEI. The CDR3 is 12 amino acids. The CDR3 DNA follows: TGTGCCAGCAGTTACCTCGGCACCCTTGGCTCCTTC. It codes for CASSYLGTLGSF.

In its sample, this clonotype was seen a few times. The chain carries TRBV4-1 and TRBJ1-2; 11 bases line up with TRBD1. Germline loops: CDR1 MGHRA, CDR2 YSYEKL. With V trimmed by 1 base and J by 4 bases, 5 bases remained unmatched. CDR3 length equals 16 residues. CDR3 loop: CASSQGPGTGGYGYTF. DNA for the CDR3: TGCGCCAGCAGCCAAGGACCCGGGACAGGGGGCTATGGCTACACCTTC.

By proportion, this clonotype is medium-sized. This chain uses TRBV7-8 with TRBJ2-2; weak D call: TRBD1 (5 bases). Between the trimmed V and J ends, which lost 5 bases and 7 bases, there was a span of 20 bases. Germline CDR1 and CDR2: SGHVS and FQNEAQ. The CDR3 extends over 16 amino acids. CDR3 in amino acids: CASSPISPTVGGELFF. The CDR3 DNA sequence: TGTGCCAGCAGCCCTATATCCCCGACAGTTGGCGGGGAGCTGTTTTTT.

The chain carries TRBV27 and TRBJ2-3; D not resolved. Per the germline V gene, CDR1 is MNHEY and CDR2 is SMNVEV (reference sequence). This CDR3 spans 10 amino acids. The ends were cut back, 10 bases at V and 5 bases at J, with 7 bases in the middle. The CDR3: CAIGLDTQYF. For the CDR3, the DNA is TGTGCCATCGGGTTAGATACGCAGTATTTT.

This clonotype occurred a few times. The chain employs TRBV20-1 and TRBJ2-1; 9 positions match TRBD2. The germline CDR1 and CDR2 sequences are DFQATT and SNEGSKA (reference sequence). The CDR3 consists of 15 residues. Trimming cost V 2 bases and J 2 bases; bases outside gene matches: 4. The CDR3 loop reads CSARTLAGTYNEQFF. CDR3 coding DNA: TGCAGTGCTAGAACCCTAGCGGGGACCTACAATGAGCAGTTCTTC.

The CDR3 sequence is CASLARDTGELFF. CDR3 in DNA: TGTGCCAGCCTCGCCCGAGACACCGGGGAGCTGTTTTTT. The chain carries TRBV27 and TRBJ2-2; no reliable D call. V dropped 8 bases and J dropped 3 bases, with 10 bases sitting between them. Germline V gene sequence: CDR1 MNHEY, CDR2 SMNVEV (reference sequence). The CDR3 sequence is 13 residues long.

This clonotype was counted only a few times. The chain recombines TRBV6-1 with TRBJ2-3; no clear D gene. V lost 3 bases to trimming and J lost 2 bases, with 9 bases between them. This CDR3 contains 14 residues. Looked up from germline, CDR1 is MNHNS and CDR2 is SASEGT. For the CDR3, the DNA is TGTGCCAGCAGTGAGATTGAGCCCACAGATACGCAGTATTTT. Its translation is CASSEIEPTDTQYF.

The chain combines TRBV27 with TRBJ1-4; TRBD1 is a possible D gene (5 bases). This CDR3 is 14 amino acids long. Germline V lookup: CDR1 MNHEY, CDR2 SMNVEV (reference sequence). The ends were cut back, 4 bases at V and 5 bases at J, with 11 bases in the middle. The CDR3 nucleotides are TGTGCCAGCAGTTCAATGGGACTAAATGAAAAACTGTTTTTT. It specifies CASSSMGLNEKLFF.

This clonotype has a count of ten or more. This chain joins TRBV6-1 and TRBJ1-5; 9 bases are a match to TRBD1. The ends lost 7 bases at V and 6 bases at J; junction bases unmatched: 10. CDR3 length equals 15 residues. Germline V gene sequence: CDR1 MNHNS, CDR2 SASEGT. The CDR3, as DNA: TGTGCCAGCAAACCGGGACAGGGTTATGTTCAGCCCCAGCATTTT. As protein: CASKPGQGYVQPQHF.